This is a list of T cell receptor beta chains from one sample in a study of shared clonotypes between healthy human individuals. Data came from immunoSEQ multiplex PCR; TCRdb stores just in-frame clones and leaves some out. Here the sample spans approximately 2.3 million clones, 90% to 95% being singletons. Sequenced input: naive CD4+ T cells from PBMCs. These TCRs come from a man younger than 35 in good health. Some clones in this sample may be carry-over from other donors' samples. Each CDR3 is given with its conserved first and last residue. Each record gives: D gene, V gene, CDR3 length, J gene, clone size, CDR3 protein, CDR3 DNA. The D gene is left open where the match is weak. Where a row states a size, it is once, few, many or the class of an expanded clone; other rows omit it.

d_call: NA; v_call: TRBV5-1; cdr3_length: 14; j_call: TRBJ1-1; clone_size: NA; cdr3_aa: CASSLVGRNTEAFF; cdr3_nt: TGCGCCAGCAGCTTGGTCGGCAGGAACACTGAAGCTTTCTTT
d_call: NA; v_call: TRBV30; cdr3_length: 14; j_call: TRBJ2-5; clone_size: NA; cdr3_aa: CAWNRGRDRETQYF; cdr3_nt: TGTGCCTGGAATCGCGGGAGGGACAGGGAGACCCAGTACTTC
d_call: TRBD1; v_call: TRBV28; cdr3_length: 14; j_call: TRBJ1-4; clone_size: once; cdr3_aa: CASSSGTVWEKLFF; cdr3_nt: TGTGCCAGCTCCTCCGGGACAGTTTGGGAAAAACTGTTTTTT
d_call: TRBD2; v_call: TRBV27; cdr3_length: 16; j_call: TRBJ2-1; clone_size: NA; cdr3_aa: CASRPTGTSSYNEQFF; cdr3_nt: TGTGCCAGCAGACCTACCGGGACTAGCAGCTACAATGAGCAGTTCTTC
d_call: NA; v_call: TRBV15; cdr3_length: 14; j_call: TRBJ1-1; clone_size: NA; cdr3_aa: CATSPGRLNTEAFF; cdr3_nt: TGTGCCACCAGCCCCGGCAGGCTGAACACTGAAGCTTTCTTT
d_call: TRBD1; v_call: TRBV6-5; cdr3_length: 14; j_call: TRBJ2-4; clone_size: NA; cdr3_aa: CASSPGQGKNIQYF; cdr3_nt: TGTGCCAGCAGCCCCGGACAGGGGAAAAACATTCAGTACTTC
d_call: NA; v_call: TRBV15; cdr3_length: 15; j_call: TRBJ2-7; clone_size: few; cdr3_aa: CATSRKLGGERFQYF; cdr3_nt: TGTGCCACCAGCAGAAAACTAGGTGGGGAGCGGTTTCAGTACTTC
d_call: NA; v_call: TRBV30; cdr3_length: 13; j_call: TRBJ1-2; clone_size: NA; cdr3_aa: CAWSGGRSYGYTF; cdr3_nt: TGTGCCTGGAGTGGAGGGCGAAGCTATGGCTACACCTTC
d_call: NA; v_call: TRBV5-1; cdr3_length: 11; j_call: TRBJ2-5; clone_size: NA; cdr3_aa: CASSLVGTQYF; cdr3_nt: TGCGCCAGCAGCTTGGTCGGGACCCAGTACTTC
d_call: NA; v_call: TRBV2; cdr3_length: 15; j_call: TRBJ1-1; clone_size: NA; cdr3_aa: CASSGTAKGWTEAFF; cdr3_nt: TGTGCCAGCAGTGGCACAGCGAAAGGGTGGACTGAAGCTTTCTTT
d_call: TRBD2; v_call: TRBV14; cdr3_length: 17; j_call: TRBJ2-5; clone_size: NA; cdr3_aa: CASSQLWAGGLEETQYF; cdr3_nt: TGTGCCAGCAGCCAACTGTGGGCGGGAGGGCTAGAAGAGACCCAGTACTTC
d_call: TRBD2; v_call: TRBV7-3; cdr3_length: 15; j_call: TRBJ2-1; clone_size: NA; cdr3_aa: CASSFWASGNNEQFF; cdr3_nt: TGTGCCAGCAGCTTTTGGGCTAGCGGGAACAATGAGCAGTTCTTC
d_call: NA; v_call: TRBV11-2; cdr3_length: 16; j_call: TRBJ2-6; clone_size: NA; cdr3_aa: CASSSLVSPGANVLTF; cdr3_nt: TGTGCCAGCAGCTCCCTGGTTAGTCCAGGGGCCAACGTCCTGACTTTC
d_call: TRBD1; v_call: TRBV13; cdr3_length: 14; j_call: TRBJ2-7; clone_size: NA; cdr3_aa: CASSITGTGYEQYF; cdr3_nt: TGTGCCAGCAGCATAACCGGGACAGGGTACGAGCAGTACTTC
d_call: NA; v_call: TRBV30; cdr3_length: 11; j_call: TRBJ1-1; clone_size: NA; cdr3_aa: CAWSGSAEAFF; cdr3_nt: TGTGCCTGGAGTGGAAGTGCTGAAGCTTTCTTT
d_call: NA; v_call: TRBV27; cdr3_length: 14; j_call: TRBJ2-7; clone_size: NA; cdr3_aa: CASSLYQPSYEQYF; cdr3_nt: TGTGCCAGCAGTTTATACCAGCCCTCCTACGAGCAGTACTTC
d_call: NA; v_call: TRBV14; cdr3_length: 13; j_call: TRBJ2-2; clone_size: NA; cdr3_aa: CASSQELTGELFF; cdr3_nt: TGTGCCAGCAGCCAAGAACTGACCGGGGAGCTGTTTTTT
d_call: NA; v_call: TRBV12-5; cdr3_length: 14; j_call: TRBJ2-1; clone_size: NA; cdr3_aa: CASDTESSYNEQFF; cdr3_nt: TGTGCTAGTGACACAGAAAGCTCCTACAATGAGCAGTTCTTC
d_call: TRBD1; v_call: TRBV5-1; cdr3_length: 17; j_call: TRBJ2-3; clone_size: once; cdr3_aa: CASSSRGGQGALDTQYF; cdr3_nt: TGCGCCAGCAGCTCACGAGGGGGACAGGGGGCATTGGATACGCAGTATTTT
d_call: TRBD2; v_call: TRBV29-1; cdr3_length: 13; j_call: TRBJ2-7; clone_size: NA; cdr3_aa: CSVGLGGIYEQYF; cdr3_nt: TGCAGCGTGGGCTTGGGGGGGATCTACGAGCAGTACTTC
d_call: TRBD2; v_call: TRBV15; cdr3_length: 16; j_call: TRBJ2-7; clone_size: NA; cdr3_aa: CATSRGDRDYSYEQYF; cdr3_nt: TGTGCCACCAGCAGAGGGGACCGGGACTACTCCTACGAGCAGTACTTC
d_call: NA; v_call: TRBV21-1; cdr3_length: 14; j_call: TRBJ2-7; clone_size: NA; cdr3_aa: CASSSDFSLYEQYF; cdr3_nt: TGTGCCAGCAGCTCGGACTTCTCTTTATACGAGCAGTACTTC
d_call: NA; v_call: TRBV6-1; cdr3_length: 17; j_call: TRBJ2-5; clone_size: NA; cdr3_aa: CASSEFGFSAGQETQYF; cdr3_nt: TGTGCCAGCAGTGAGTTCGGGTTCAGCGCCGGCCAAGAGACCCAGTACTTC
d_call: NA; v_call: TRBV10-1; cdr3_length: 14; j_call: TRBJ2-7; clone_size: NA; cdr3_aa: CASSSRDKAYEQYF; cdr3_nt: TGCGCCAGCAGTAGCCGGGACAAGGCCTACGAGCAGTACTTC
d_call: NA; v_call: TRBV7-6; cdr3_length: 13; j_call: TRBJ2-7; clone_size: NA; cdr3_aa: CASSRIGPNEQYF; cdr3_nt: TGTGCCAGCAGCCGAATTGGACCAAACGAGCAGTACTTC
d_call: NA; v_call: TRBV15; cdr3_length: 14; j_call: TRBJ1-1; clone_size: NA; cdr3_aa: CATSRERGNTEAFF; cdr3_nt: TGTGCCACCAGCAGAGAACGGGGGAACACTGAAGCTTTCTTT
d_call: TRBD1; v_call: TRBV27; cdr3_length: 17; j_call: TRBJ2-7; clone_size: NA; cdr3_aa: CASSQIFLPGQGHEQYF; cdr3_nt: TGTGCCAGCAGTCAGATTTTCCTACCGGGACAGGGCCACGAGCAGTACTTC
d_call: NA; v_call: TRBV7-3; cdr3_length: 15; j_call: TRBJ2-5; clone_size: once; cdr3_aa: CASSLNRGAQETQYF; cdr3_nt: TGTGCCAGCAGCTTAAATAGGGGGGCCCAAGAGACCCAGTACTTC
d_call: NA; v_call: TRBV27; cdr3_length: 14; j_call: TRBJ1-1; clone_size: once; cdr3_aa: CASRKTQGWSEAFF; cdr3_nt: TGTGCCAGCCGCAAAACTCAGGGGTGGAGTGAAGCTTTCTTT
d_call: NA; v_call: TRBV28; cdr3_length: 13; j_call: TRBJ1-1; clone_size: NA; cdr3_aa: CASSEGGGTEAFF; cdr3_nt: TGTGCCAGCAGTGAAGGGGGGGGCACTGAAGCTTTCTTT
d_call: NA; v_call: TRBV7-2; cdr3_length: 16; j_call: TRBJ2-2; clone_size: NA; cdr3_aa: CASSLTAGIGAGELFF; cdr3_nt: TGTGCCAGCAGCTTGACGGCAGGGATCGGGGCCGGGGAGCTGTTTTTT
d_call: NA; v_call: TRBV5-1; cdr3_length: 14; j_call: TRBJ2-2; clone_size: NA; cdr3_aa: CASSSGTTTGELFF; cdr3_nt: TGCGCCAGCAGCTCCGGGACCACGACCGGGGAGCTGTTTTTT
d_call: NA; v_call: TRBV7-2; cdr3_length: 15; j_call: TRBJ2-1; clone_size: NA; cdr3_aa: CASSPRASAHNEQFF; cdr3_nt: TGTGCCAGCAGCCCAAGAGCGTCCGCCCACAATGAGCAGTTCTTC
d_call: TRBD2; v_call: TRBV5-4; cdr3_length: 16; j_call: TRBJ2-3; clone_size: NA; cdr3_aa: CASSLHTSGSTDTQYF; cdr3_nt: TGTGCCAGCAGCTTACACACTAGCGGGAGCACAGATACGCAGTATTTT
d_call: NA; v_call: TRBV7-9; cdr3_length: 14; j_call: TRBJ2-4; clone_size: NA; cdr3_aa: CASSLGGAGNIQYF; cdr3_nt: TGTGCCAGCAGCTTAGGCGGGGCAGGCAACATTCAGTACTTC
d_call: NA; v_call: TRBV2; cdr3_length: 15; j_call: TRBJ2-3; clone_size: NA; cdr3_aa: CASRSLGISTDTQYF; cdr3_nt: TGTGCCAGCAGATCCTTGGGGATTAGCACAGATACGCAGTATTTT
d_call: NA; v_call: TRBV19; cdr3_length: 15; j_call: TRBJ1-1; clone_size: NA; cdr3_aa: CASSIVAGVNTEAFF; cdr3_nt: TGTGCCAGTAGTATAGTTGCAGGGGTTAACACTGAAGCTTTCTTT
d_call: TRBD2; v_call: TRBV28; cdr3_length: 14; j_call: TRBJ2-7; clone_size: NA; cdr3_aa: CASSFSGFSYEQYF; cdr3_nt: TGTGCCAGCAGTTTTAGCGGGTTCTCCTACGAGCAGTACTTC
d_call: TRBD1; v_call: TRBV5-8; cdr3_length: 16; j_call: TRBJ2-2; clone_size: NA; cdr3_aa: CASSPRHGQGRGELFF; cdr3_nt: TGTGCCAGCAGCCCCAGACACGGACAGGGCCGGGGGGAGCTGTTTTTT
d_call: TRBD2; v_call: TRBV11-3; cdr3_length: 20; j_call: TRBJ2-7; clone_size: NA; cdr3_aa: CASSSSTGTSGPHPRYEQYF; cdr3_nt: TGTGCCAGCAGCTCTTCTACCGGGACTAGCGGCCCCCACCCTCGCTACGAGCAGTACTTC
d_call: TRBD2; v_call: TRBV5-1; cdr3_length: 17; j_call: TRBJ2-3; clone_size: NA; cdr3_aa: CASSLVGSGSGSDTQYF; cdr3_nt: TGCGCCAGCAGCTTGGTGGGTAGCGGGAGTGGGTCAGATACGCAGTATTTT